This entry features one TCR beta chain sequence. The CDR3 is made up of 15 amino acids. CDR1 and CDR2 from the germline V gene are SGDLS and YYNGEE. Germline trimming cut 4 bases from V and 7 bases from J; bases unmatched to any gene: 7. This sample is drawn from a study of OX40 agonist ivuxolimab in advanced cancers. Using immunoSEQ multiplex PCR, the repertoire was profiled, and TCRdb retains in-frame clones only, with some absent. This sample carries some 87,000 clones, roughly 91% of them seen once, and the ten largest clones take roughly 1.6%. The chain recombines TRBV9 with TRBJ2-1; 11 bases align to TRBD1. This receptor was obtained from an adult with an advanced solid tumor such as melanoma, head and neck, liver or kidney cancer. The source material was CD4+ or CD8+ T cells sorted from blood, sampled in a trial of the OX40 agonist ivuxolimab. The CDR3 sequence is CASSFRDRGWNEQFF. The CDR3 DNA reads TGTGCCAGCAGCTTCCGGGACAGGGGGTGGAATGAGCAGTTCTTC.